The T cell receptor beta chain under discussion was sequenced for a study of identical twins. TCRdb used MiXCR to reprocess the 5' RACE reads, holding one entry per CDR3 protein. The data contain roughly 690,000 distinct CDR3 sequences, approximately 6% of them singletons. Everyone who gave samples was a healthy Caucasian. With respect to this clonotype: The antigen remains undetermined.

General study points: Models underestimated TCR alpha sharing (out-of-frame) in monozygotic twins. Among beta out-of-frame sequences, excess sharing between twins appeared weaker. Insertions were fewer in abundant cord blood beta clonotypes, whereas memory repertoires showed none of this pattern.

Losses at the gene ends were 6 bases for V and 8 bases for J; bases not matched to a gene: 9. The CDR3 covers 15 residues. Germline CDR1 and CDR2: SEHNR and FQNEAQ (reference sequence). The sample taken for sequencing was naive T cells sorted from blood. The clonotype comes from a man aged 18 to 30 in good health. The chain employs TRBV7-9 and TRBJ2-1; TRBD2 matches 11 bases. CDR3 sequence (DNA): TGTGCCAGCAGTCTTAGCGGGAGGGCCCTTGATGAGCAGTTCTTC. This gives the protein CASSLSGRALDEQFF.